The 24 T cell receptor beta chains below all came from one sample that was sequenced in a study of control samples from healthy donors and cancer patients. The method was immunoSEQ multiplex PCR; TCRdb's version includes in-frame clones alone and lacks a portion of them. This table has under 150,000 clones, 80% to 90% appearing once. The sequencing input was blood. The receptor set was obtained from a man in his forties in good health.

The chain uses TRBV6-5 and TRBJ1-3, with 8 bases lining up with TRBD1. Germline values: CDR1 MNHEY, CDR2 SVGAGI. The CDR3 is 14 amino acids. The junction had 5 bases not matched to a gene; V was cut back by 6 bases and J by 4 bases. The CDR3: CASRKTGAGNTIYF. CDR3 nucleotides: TGTGCCAGCAGGAAGACAGGGGCCGGAAACACCATATATTTT.

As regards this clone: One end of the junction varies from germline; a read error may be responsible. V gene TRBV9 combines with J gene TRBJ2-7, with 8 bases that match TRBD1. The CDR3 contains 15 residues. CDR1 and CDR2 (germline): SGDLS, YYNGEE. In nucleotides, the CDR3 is TGTGTCAGCAGCGCGAGACAGGGGACTCCCTACGAGCAGTACTTC. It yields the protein CVSSARQGTPYEQYF.

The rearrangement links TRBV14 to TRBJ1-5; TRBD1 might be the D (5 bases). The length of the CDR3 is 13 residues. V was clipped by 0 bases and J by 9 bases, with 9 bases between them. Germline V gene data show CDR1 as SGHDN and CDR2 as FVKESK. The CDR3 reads CASSQEGRPPQHF. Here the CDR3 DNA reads TGTGCCAGCAGCCAAGAGGGGCGGCCGCCCCAGCATTTT.

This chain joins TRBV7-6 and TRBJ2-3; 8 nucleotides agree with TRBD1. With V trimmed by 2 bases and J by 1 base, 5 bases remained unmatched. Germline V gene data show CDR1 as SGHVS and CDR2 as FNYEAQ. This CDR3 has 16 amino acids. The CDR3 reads CASSLSPGQGTDTQYF. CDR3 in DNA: TGTGCCAGCAGCTTATCCCCGGGACAGGGCACAGATACGCAGTATTTT.

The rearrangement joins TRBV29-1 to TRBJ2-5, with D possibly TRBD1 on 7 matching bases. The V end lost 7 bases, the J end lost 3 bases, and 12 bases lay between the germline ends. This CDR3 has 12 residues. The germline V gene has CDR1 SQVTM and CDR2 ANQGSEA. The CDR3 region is CSAGRGEETQYF. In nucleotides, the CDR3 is TGCAGCGCTGGCAGGGGGGAAGAGACCCAGTACTTC. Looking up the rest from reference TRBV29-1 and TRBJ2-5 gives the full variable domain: SAVISQKPSRDICQRGTSLTIQCQVDSQVTMMFWYRQQPGQSLTLIATANQGSEATYESGFVIDKFPISRPNLTFSTLTVSNMSPEDSSIYLCSAGRGEETQYFGPGTRLLVL.

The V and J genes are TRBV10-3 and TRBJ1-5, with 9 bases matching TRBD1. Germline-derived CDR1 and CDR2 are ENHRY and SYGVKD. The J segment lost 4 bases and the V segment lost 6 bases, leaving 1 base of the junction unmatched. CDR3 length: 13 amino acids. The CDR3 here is CAIRGTGNQPQHF. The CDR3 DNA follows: TGTGCCATCAGGGGGACAGGGAATCAGCCCCAGCATTTT.

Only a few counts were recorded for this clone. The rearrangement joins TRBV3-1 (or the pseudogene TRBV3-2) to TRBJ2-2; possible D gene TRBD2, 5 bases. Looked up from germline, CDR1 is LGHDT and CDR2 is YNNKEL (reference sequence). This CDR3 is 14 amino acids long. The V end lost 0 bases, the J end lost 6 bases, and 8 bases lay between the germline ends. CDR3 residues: CASSQDLRAGELFF. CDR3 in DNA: TGTGCCAGCAGCCAAGATCTGAGGGCCGGGGAGCTGTTTTTT.

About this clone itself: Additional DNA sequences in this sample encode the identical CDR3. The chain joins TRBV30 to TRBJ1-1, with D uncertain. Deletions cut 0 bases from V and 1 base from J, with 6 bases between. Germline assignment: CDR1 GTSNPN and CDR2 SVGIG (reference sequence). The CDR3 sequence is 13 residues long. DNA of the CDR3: TGTGCCTGGAGTGTCTCCGAGAACACTGAAGCTTTCTTT. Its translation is CAWSVSENTEAFF.

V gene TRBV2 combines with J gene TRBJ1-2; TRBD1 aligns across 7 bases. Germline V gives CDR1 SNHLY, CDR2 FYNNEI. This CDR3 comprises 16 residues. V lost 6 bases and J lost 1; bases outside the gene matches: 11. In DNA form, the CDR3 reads TGTGCCAGCAGCGCAACCGGGACAGCAATTAACTATGGCTACACCTTC. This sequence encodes CASSATGTAINYGYTF.

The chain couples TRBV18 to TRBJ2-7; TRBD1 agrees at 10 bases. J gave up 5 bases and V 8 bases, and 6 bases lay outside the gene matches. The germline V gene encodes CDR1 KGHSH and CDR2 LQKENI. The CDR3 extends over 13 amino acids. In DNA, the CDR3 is TGTGCCAGCCACGGGACAGGGGCCCACGAGCAGTACTTC. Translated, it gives CASHGTGAHEQYF. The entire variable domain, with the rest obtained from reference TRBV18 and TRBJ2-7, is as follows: NAGVMQNPRHLVRRRGQEARLRCSPMKGHSHVYWYRQLPEEGLKFMVYLQKENIIDESGMPKERFSAEFPKEGPSILRIQQVVRGDSAAYFCASHGTGAHEQYFGPGTRLTVT.

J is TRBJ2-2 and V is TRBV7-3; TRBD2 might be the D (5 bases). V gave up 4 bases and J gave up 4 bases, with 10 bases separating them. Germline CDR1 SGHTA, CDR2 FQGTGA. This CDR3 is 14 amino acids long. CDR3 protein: CASSWVGSTGELFF. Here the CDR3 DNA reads TGTGCCAGCAGCTGGGTTGGGAGCACCGGGGAGCTGTTTTTT.

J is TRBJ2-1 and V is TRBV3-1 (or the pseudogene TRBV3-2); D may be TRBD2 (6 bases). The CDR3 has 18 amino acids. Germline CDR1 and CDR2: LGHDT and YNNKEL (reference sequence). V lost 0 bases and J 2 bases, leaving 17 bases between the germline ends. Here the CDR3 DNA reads TGTGCCAGCAGCCAAGAAGGGAGGAGCGCCGCAGCCTACAATGAGCAGTTCTTC. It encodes CASSQEGRSAAAYNEQFF.

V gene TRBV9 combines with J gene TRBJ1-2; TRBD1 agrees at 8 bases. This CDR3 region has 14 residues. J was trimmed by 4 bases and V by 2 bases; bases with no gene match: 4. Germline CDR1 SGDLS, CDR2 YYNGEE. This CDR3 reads CASSVHRGSYGYTF. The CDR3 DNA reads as TGTGCCAGCAGCGTCCACAGGGGGAGCTATGGCTACACCTTC.

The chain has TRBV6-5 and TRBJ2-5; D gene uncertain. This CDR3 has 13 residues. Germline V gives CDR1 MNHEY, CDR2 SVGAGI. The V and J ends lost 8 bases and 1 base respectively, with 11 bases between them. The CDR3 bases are TGTGCCAGCTCCCTTAGAGGCCAAGAGACCCAGTACTTC. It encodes CASSLRGQETQYF.

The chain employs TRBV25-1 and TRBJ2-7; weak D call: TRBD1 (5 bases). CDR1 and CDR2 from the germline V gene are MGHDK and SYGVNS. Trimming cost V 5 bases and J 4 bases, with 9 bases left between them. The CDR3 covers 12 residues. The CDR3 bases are TGTGCCAGCAGTCCCCAGGGTTACGAGCAGTACTTC. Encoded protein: CASSPQGYEQYF.

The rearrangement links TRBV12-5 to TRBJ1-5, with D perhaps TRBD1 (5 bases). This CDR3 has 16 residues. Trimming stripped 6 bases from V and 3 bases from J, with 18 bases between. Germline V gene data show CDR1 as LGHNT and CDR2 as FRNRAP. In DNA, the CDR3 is TGTGCTAGTGGCATGGGGACCACAGCGTACAATCAGCCCCAGCATTTT. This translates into CASGMGTTAYNQPQHF.

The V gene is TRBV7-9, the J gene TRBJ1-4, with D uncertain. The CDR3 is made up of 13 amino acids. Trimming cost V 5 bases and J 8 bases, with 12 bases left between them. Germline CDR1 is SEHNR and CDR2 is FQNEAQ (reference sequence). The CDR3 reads CASSTGSMEKLFF. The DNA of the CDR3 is TGTGCCAGCAGCACCGGGTCTATGGAAAAACTGTTTTTT.

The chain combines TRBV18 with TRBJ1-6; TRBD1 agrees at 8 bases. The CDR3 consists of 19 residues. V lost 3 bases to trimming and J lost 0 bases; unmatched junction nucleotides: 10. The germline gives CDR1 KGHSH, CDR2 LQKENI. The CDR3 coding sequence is TGTGCCAGCTCACCCGCCGGGACAGGTTCAAGCTCCTATAATTCACCCCTCCACTTT. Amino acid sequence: CASSPAGTGSSSYNSPLHF.

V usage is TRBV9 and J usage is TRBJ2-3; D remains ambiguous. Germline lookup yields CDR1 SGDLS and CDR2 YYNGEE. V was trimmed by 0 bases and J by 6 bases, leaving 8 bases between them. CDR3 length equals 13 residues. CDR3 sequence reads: CASSVAPGDTQYF. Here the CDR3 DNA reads TGTGCCAGCAGCGTAGCTCCCGGCGATACGCAGTATTTT.

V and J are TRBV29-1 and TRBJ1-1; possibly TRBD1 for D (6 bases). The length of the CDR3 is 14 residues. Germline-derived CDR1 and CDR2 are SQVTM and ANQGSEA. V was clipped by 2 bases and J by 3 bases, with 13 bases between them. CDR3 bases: TGCAGCGTTGAACATCAGGGGCGGCACACTGAAGCTTTCTTT. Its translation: CSVEHQGRHTEAFF.

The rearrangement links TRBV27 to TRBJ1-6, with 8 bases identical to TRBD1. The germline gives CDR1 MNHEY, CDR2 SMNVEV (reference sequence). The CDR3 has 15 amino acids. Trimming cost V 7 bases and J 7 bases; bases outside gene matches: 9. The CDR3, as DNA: TGTGCCAGCACCTTCTCCGGGACAGGAAATTCACCCCTCCACTTT. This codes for CASTFSGTGNSPLHF.

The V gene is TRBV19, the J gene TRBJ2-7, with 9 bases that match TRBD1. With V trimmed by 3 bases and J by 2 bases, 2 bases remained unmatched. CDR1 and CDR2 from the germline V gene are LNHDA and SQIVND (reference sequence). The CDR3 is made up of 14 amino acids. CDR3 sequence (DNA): TGTGCCAGTAGTATGGACAGGGGTACCTACGAGCAGTACTTC. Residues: CASSMDRGTYEQYF.

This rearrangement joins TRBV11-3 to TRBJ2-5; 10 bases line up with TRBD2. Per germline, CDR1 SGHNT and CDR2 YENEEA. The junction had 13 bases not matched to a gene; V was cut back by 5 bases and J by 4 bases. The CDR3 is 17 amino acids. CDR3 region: CASSPGHLLAGGETQYF. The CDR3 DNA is TGTGCCAGCAGCCCTGGTCACCTTTTAGCGGGGGGAGAGACCCAGTACTTC.

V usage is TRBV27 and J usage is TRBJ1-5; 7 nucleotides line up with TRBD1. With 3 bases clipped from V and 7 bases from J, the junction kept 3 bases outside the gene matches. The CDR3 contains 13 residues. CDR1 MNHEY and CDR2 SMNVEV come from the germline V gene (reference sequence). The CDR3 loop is CASSLTGWQPQHF. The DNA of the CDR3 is TGTGCCAGCAGTTTGACAGGGTGGCAGCCCCAGCATTTT.